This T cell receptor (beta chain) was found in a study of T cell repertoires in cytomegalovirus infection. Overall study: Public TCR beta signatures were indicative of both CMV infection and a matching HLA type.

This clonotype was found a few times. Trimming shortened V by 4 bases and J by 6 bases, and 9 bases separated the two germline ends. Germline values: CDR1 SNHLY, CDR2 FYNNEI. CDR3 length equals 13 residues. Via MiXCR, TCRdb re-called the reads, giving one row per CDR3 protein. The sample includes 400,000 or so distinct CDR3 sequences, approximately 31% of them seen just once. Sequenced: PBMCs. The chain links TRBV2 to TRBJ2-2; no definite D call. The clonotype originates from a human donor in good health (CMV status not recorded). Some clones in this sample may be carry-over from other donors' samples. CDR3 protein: CASSVSVAGELFF. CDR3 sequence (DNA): TGTGCCAGCAGTGTCTCCGTTGCCGGGGAGCTGTTTTTT.